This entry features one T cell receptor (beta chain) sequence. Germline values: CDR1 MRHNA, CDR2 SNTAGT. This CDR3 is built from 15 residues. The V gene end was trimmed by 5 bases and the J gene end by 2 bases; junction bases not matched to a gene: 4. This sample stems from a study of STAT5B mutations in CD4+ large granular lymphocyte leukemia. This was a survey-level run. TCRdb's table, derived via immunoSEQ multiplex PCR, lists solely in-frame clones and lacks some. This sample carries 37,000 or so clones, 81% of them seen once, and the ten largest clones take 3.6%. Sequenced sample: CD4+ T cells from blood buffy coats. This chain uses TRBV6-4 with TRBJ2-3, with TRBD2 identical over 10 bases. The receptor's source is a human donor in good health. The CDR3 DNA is TGTGCCAGCAGTCGTAGCGGGGGGTTCACAGATACGCAGTATTTT. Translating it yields CASSRSGGFTDTQYF.